This T cell receptor beta chain emerged from a study of T cells in localized non-small cell lung cancer (TCRdb year 2020). With respect to the entire study: Comparing tumors with uninvolved tumor-adjacent lungs, the study looked at the T cell repertoires of a few hundred patients with early-stage NSCLC. The cohort consisted of under 300 treatment-naive NSCLC patients whose localized lung tumors had been resected. Of the NSCLC patients, 120 to 150 were male and roughly 110 were female, and the mean age was approximately 66 years. The paper's findings and limits, for the study overall: A median of approximately 53 of the top 100 tumor clones turned up in the paired uninvolved adjacent lung, and around 27 of those clones also ranked among the top 100 of that same adjacent lung. Longer overall survival was associated with higher T cell density in blood, whereas shorter survival was associated with higher clonality in adjacent lung. Because multi-region tumor sequencing was not performed, intratumor heterogeneity could not be ruled out. Uninvolved tumor-adjacent lung showed the highest T cell clonality, higher than tumor, which suggests more focused antigenic responses in the adjacent lung. Since the design was exploratory, TCR variables were selected using unadjusted p-values with no false-discovery rate correction.

TCR beta CDR3 regions were sequenced from DNA using the immunoSEQ Assay. As for the original processing: To compute T cell density, TCR beta template counts were normalized to usable DNA, which was estimated by amplifying housekeeping genes. The preseqR package was used to estimate richness by extrapolating to 400,000 templates for PBMC samples and to 120,000 templates for tissue samples. Clonality was taken to be one minus Pielou's evenness. Tissue-enriched TCRs were identified through differential abundance testing performed on productive amino-acid clonotypes, with a minimum total count of 5 and an alpha of 0.1. The Jaccard Index and the Morisita Overlap Index were used to measure repertoire overlap between compartments. GLIPH grouped TCR beta CDR3s together with public tetramer-defined viral CDR3s, and a viral motif had to include at least three viral sequences and also show V-gene enrichment. Entries here come from immuneACCESS through TCRdb and include only in-frame sequences with V and J called. Some clones fail to appear in such tables; in the studies checked, an unresolved V gene covers under half of the shortfall, and the cause of the remainder is unknown. V and J calls and clone size are as listed in that table; D and trimming were resolved from the DNA. The sample table lists roughly 70,000 clones, less than 90% of them with a count of one. The top ten constitute 21% of the sample.

At diagnosis, peripheral blood, uninvolved tumor-adjacent lung and tumor were collected and were preserved as a mix of fresh-frozen and FFPE material. Blood samples were analyzed as peripheral blood mononuclear cells for TCR repertoire profiling. There are 14 amino acids in the CDR3, from cysteine to phenylalanine inclusive. CDR3 DNA only is kept here, 42 bases in frame from base 1. V trim: 7 bases; J trim: 14 bases; unmatched bases: 18. CDR1 and CDR2, per the germline V gene (reference sequence), are MNHNY and SVGAGI. On this clone: Its recognized antigen is unknown. Base qualities are not recorded, but no much larger clone differs from it by a single base.

This TCR was recovered from a male donor aged 60 or over with stage III squamous cell lung carcinoma. The V gene is TRBV6-6 and the J gene is TRBJ2-3; TRBD2 fits 7 bases in the junction. Sequences were derived from peripheral blood, sampled before any cancer treatment. The nucleotides are TGTGCCAGCAAGGTAGTAGGGCTAGCGGCAAATTTGTATTTT. The encoded protein is CASKVVGLAANLYF.